The rows below give T cell receptor beta chains drawn from one sample of a study of cytomegalovirus exposure and HLA in healthy donors. The assay was immunoSEQ multiplex PCR, and TCRdb's table has in-frame clones only and misses some. The data show 120,000 to 150,000 clones, 65% to 90% seen once. Sequencing was carried out using PBMCs. The receptors come from a woman between 25 and 40 years old in good health and CMV-seronegative. Both conserved end residues are part of each CDR3. The D gene is left open where the match is weak. Size is stated for part of the rows, as once, few or many counts, or as a class when the clone is expanded.

clone size	V gene	J gene	D gene	CDR3 protein	CDR3 DNA
once	TRBV7-6	TRBJ1-1	.	CASSRAGLGSEAFF	TGTGCCAGCAGCCGAGCAGGACTTGGGTCTGAAGCTTTCTTT
.	TRBV14	TRBJ2-7	TRBD2	CASSQGASGGPSSYEQYF	TGTGCCAGCAGCCAGGGAGCTAGCGGGGGGCCAAGCTCCTACGAGCAGTACTTC
few	TRBV5-5	TRBJ2-1	TRBD2	CASSSSGGSYNEQFF	TGTGCCAGCAGCAGTAGCGGGGGCTCCTACAATGAGCAGTTCTTC
.	TRBV7-2	TRBJ1-2	.	CASSRTESGYTF	TGTGCCAGCAGCCGTACAGAAAGTGGCTACACCTTC
.	TRBV25-1	TRBJ1-3	TRBD1	CASSEWTGRLSGNTIYF	TGTGCCAGCAGTGAATGGACAGGGCGCCTCTCTGGAAACACCATATATTTT
.	TRBV6-6	TRBJ1-1	.	CASSPPGGGNTEAFF	TGTGCCAGCAGTCCCCCTGGGGGGGGGAACACTGAAGCTTTCTTT
.	TRBV19	TRBJ2-2	.	CASGLAGAAGELFF	TGTGCCAGTGGTTTAGCAGGGGCTGCCGGGGAGCTGTTTTTT
.	TRBV6-6	TRBJ2-1	.	CASGWSYNEQFF	TGTGCCTCAGGGTGGTCCTACAATGAGCAGTTCTTC
.	TRBV4-1	TRBJ1-5	.	CASSQDLTREEQPQHF	TGCGCCAGCAGCCAAGATCTAACCCGTGAAGAGCAGCCCCAGCATTTT
.	TRBV10-3	TRBJ2-5	TRBD1	CAISAGQGARETQYF	TGTGCCATCAGTGCCGGACAGGGGGCACGGGAGACCCAGTACTTC
.	TRBV6-6	TRBJ1-2	TRBD1	CASSRGQEDYGYTF	TGTGCCAGCAGCCGCGGACAGGAGGACTATGGCTACACCTTC
many	TRBV25-1	TRBJ2-2	.	CASSANRDTGELFF	TGTGCCAGCAGCGCTAACAGGGACACCGGGGAGCTGTTTTTT
.	TRBV30	TRBJ1-5	.	CAWSATGHNQPQHF	TGTGCCTGGAGTGCTACAGGTCATAATCAGCCCCAGCATTTT